The present entry profiles one TCR beta chain with its context. As yet, its antigen is unknown. TCRdb analysed the 5' RACE reads with MiXCR anew, one entry per CDR3 protein. The data hold 1,800,000 or so distinct CDR3 sequences, with more than 30% observed a single time. This sample is drawn from a study of identical twins. Study outcomes and limitations: Weaker excess twin sharing was seen among beta out-of-frame sequences. Models underestimated how often monozygotic twins shared out-of-frame TCR alpha. Shared out-of-frame alpha sequences (those common to twins) showed excess low generation probability. Conclusions rested on cross-sectional statistics rather than following the same donors.

CDR1 and CDR2 (germline): MNHEY, SMNVEV (reference sequence). Trimming removed 10 bases at V and 1 base at J, with 13 bases between. The CDR3 has 14 residues. The origin of this receptor is a newborn girl in good health. Sequencing input: cord blood. The rearrangement uses TRBV27 and TRBJ2-2; unclear D gene. In DNA form, the CDR3 reads TGTGCCACCTTTAGGTCAGGGAACACCGGGGAGCTGTTTTTT. Translated: CATFRSGNTGELFF.